One sample yielded the 28 T cell receptor beta chains listed below, sequenced in a study of neurological immune-mediated disorders. Noted time point: technical triplicate 1. TCRdb called the 5' RACE reads again in MiXCR, with one record for every CDR3 protein. Of around 37,000 distinct CDR3 sequences in the sample, roughly 11% were seen once. Sequencing was done on a sample of PBMCs. Source of these receptors: a man between 60 and 75 years old with HTLV-1-associated myelopathy (HAM/TSP).

This clonotype has a count of ten or more. The V and J genes are TRBV20-1 and TRBJ2-3, with D possibly being TRBD2 (5 bases). Looked up from germline, CDR1 is DFQATT and CDR2 is SNEGSKA (reference sequence). The CDR3 has 16 amino acids. Trimming left V 1 base short and J 0 bases short, with 14 bases between. In DNA, the CDR3 is TGCAGTGCTAGAGGGTACAGCGGAAGAAGCACAGATACGCAGTATTTT. Translating gives CSARGYSGRSTDTQYF.

This clonotype came up many times. The V call is TRBV5-1, the J call TRBJ1-1, with D maybe TRBD1 (6 bases). The CDR3 contains 15 residues. The ends were cut back, 0 bases at V and 3 bases at J, with 12 bases in the middle. From germline, CDR1 is SGHRS and CDR2 YFSETQ. The CDR3 DNA sequence: TGCGCCAGCAGCTTGGGCGGGGGCCTGGACACTGAAGCTTTCTTT. This sequence encodes CASSLGGGLDTEAFF.

This clonotype was seen ten or more times. The chain is built from TRBV20-1 and TRBJ2-2; D possibly corresponds to TRBD2 (7 bases). CDR1 is DFQATT, CDR2 SNEGSKA, per germline (reference sequence). V gave up 1 base and J gave up 7 bases, with 19 bases separating them. This CDR3 comprises 16 residues. The CDR3 loop reads CSARARGGGFDGELFF. CDR3 bases: TGCAGTGCTAGAGCCCGAGGGGGGGGCTTTGACGGGGAGCTGTTTTTT.

This clonotype has at least ten counts. The V and J genes are TRBV6-1 and TRBJ1-1; possible D gene TRBD1, 6 bases. There are 13 residues in the CDR3. V was cut by 3 bases and J by 10 bases, with 15 bases left in between. CDR1 MNHNS and CDR2 SASEGT come from the germline V gene. The CDR3 protein is CASSEVGGGGAFF. The DNA for the CDR3 is TGTGCCAGCAGTGAGGTGGGGGGGGGCGGAGCTTTCTTT.

This clonotype was found many times. The chain uses TRBV10-3 and TRBJ1-2, with 7 bases matching TRBD1. The J segment lost 4 bases and the V segment lost 4 bases, leaving 3 bases of the junction unmatched. This CDR3 region has 13 residues. Germline lookup yields CDR1 ENHRY and CDR2 SYGVKD. CDR3 loop: CAISADRSYGYTF. In DNA form, the CDR3 reads TGTGCCATCAGTGCGGACAGGAGCTATGGCTACACCTTC.

The rearrangement links TRBV5-1 to TRBJ2-7, with 7 positions matching TRBD1. V trimming: 3 bases; J trimming: 1 base; junction bases outside the gene matches: 13. Germline V gene data show CDR1 as SGHRS and CDR2 as YFSETQ. CDR3 size: 17 residues. For the CDR3, the DNA is TGCGCCAGCAGCTACGACAGGGCGCGCAATTTATCCTACGAGCAGTACTTC. Protein product: CASSYDRARNLSYEQYF.

This clonotype was seen many times. The chain is built from TRBV5-5 and TRBJ2-2, with D unclear. Per the germline V gene, CDR1 is SGHKS and CDR2 is YYEKEE (reference sequence). The CDR3 runs 15 residues. V dropped 0 bases and J dropped 1 base, with 7 bases sitting between them. As DNA, the CDR3 is TGTGCCAGCAGCTTGGACCCACAGAACACCGGGGAGCTGTTTTTT. This translates into CASSLDPQNTGELFF.

At least ten counts were recorded for this clonotype. The rearrangement uses TRBV11-2 and TRBJ2-7; possible D gene TRBD1, 6 bases. The germline CDR1 and CDR2 sequences are SGHAT and FQNNGV. V dropped 1 base and J dropped 6 bases, with 10 bases sitting between them. The CDR3 sequence is 13 residues long. The CDR3: CASSLGQALEQYF. CDR3 nucleotides: TGTGCCAGCAGCTTAGGACAGGCTCTCGAGCAGTACTTC.

This clonotype was counted at least ten times. The chain couples TRBV12-3 or TRBV12-4 to TRBJ2-5; the match to TRBD1 covers 7 bases. Trimming took 6 bases from V and 1 from J; bases not matched to a gene: 8. The CDR3 runs 15 residues. As DNA, the CDR3 is TGTGCCAGCAGGGAGACCGGGACAGCCCAAGAGACCCAGTACTTC. This encodes CASRETGTAQETQYF.

The table lists this clonotype with a few counts. This chain uses TRBV11-3 with TRBJ2-6, with D unclear. Germline V gene lookup returns CDR1 SGHNT and CDR2 YENEEA. V was clipped by 5 bases and J by 0 bases, with 8 bases between them. The CDR3 totals 15 residues. CDR3 in DNA: TGTGCCAGCAGCCGAAGGGCCTCTGGGGCCAACGTCCTGACTTTC. The encoded protein is CASSRRASGANVLTF.

In regard to this clonotype: Because the CDR3 is missing its conserved closing phenylalanine or tryptophan, this is likely a read error. Because the CDR3's place on the DNA is in doubt, the DNA is left out and the CDR3 is given as listed by TCRdb. The rearrangement joins TRBV29-1 to TRBJ2-1; the DNA was not compared with TRBD2, the D call given in the table. Germline V CDR1 and CDR2: SQVTM, ANQGSEA. A total of 13 residues make up the CDR3, ends included. The CDR3 loop is CSVISGSYNEQIL.

This clonotype was recorded at least ten times. This chain uses TRBV7-3 with TRBJ2-3; perhaps TRBD2 as D (6 bases). Trimming stripped 0 bases from V and 1 base from J, with 11 bases between. There are 16 residues in the CDR3. CDR1 is SGHTA, CDR2 FQGTGA, per germline. CDR3 coding DNA: TGTGCCAGCAGCTTAACGGGCGGGACGGGCACAGATACGCAGTATTTT. Translated, it gives CASSLTGGTGTDTQYF.

The table lists this clonotype with many counts. This chain uses TRBV20-1 with TRBJ2-1; D tentatively fits TRBD1 or TRBD2 (5 bases each). Germline lookup yields CDR1 DFQATT and CDR2 SNEGSKA (reference sequence). This CDR3 is 13 amino acids long. Between the trimmed V and J ends, which lost 8 bases and 6 bases, there was a span of 17 bases. For the CDR3, the DNA is TGCAGTCTCAGGGAGTCGCCTATCAATGAGCAGTTCTTC. As protein: CSLRESPINEQFF.

Ten or more counts support this clonotype. The rearrangement uses TRBV28 and TRBJ1-6; 8 bases map to TRBD1. The germline gives CDR1 MDHEN, CDR2 SYDVKM. V dropped 6 bases and J dropped 6; count of bases not matched to a gene: 7. The length of the CDR3 is 15 residues. The CDR3 is CASRWTGPANSPLHF. DNA for the CDR3: TGTGCCAGCAGGTGGACAGGGCCGGCTAATTCACCCCTCCACTTT.

This clonotype appeared many times. This chain connects TRBV20-1 to TRBJ2-3; TRBD2 aligns across 10 bases. CDR1 and CDR2 from the germline V gene are DFQATT and SNEGSKA (reference sequence). Losses at the gene ends were 5 bases for V and 0 bases for J; bases not matched to a gene: 5. This CDR3 is built from 15 residues. The CDR3, as DNA: TGCAGTGCTGACTTGACTAGCGGGAGCACAGATACGCAGTATTTT. Encoded protein: CSADLTSGSTDTQYF.

This clonotype was counted a few times. This rearrangement joins TRBV7-8 to TRBJ2-3; TRBD2 agrees at 13 bases. This CDR3 region has 16 residues. Germline CDR1 is SGHVS and CDR2 is FQNEAQ. Unmatched junction bases numbered 7, after V lost 4 bases and J lost 6 bases. The CDR3 DNA sequence: TGTGCCAGCAGCTCGGGACTAGCGGGGCTCGCGGATACGCAGTATTTT. It translates to CASSSGLAGLADTQYF.

This clonotype came up many times. The chain has TRBV20-1 and TRBJ2-5; no clear D gene. The CDR3 is 11 amino acids. V lost 6 bases to trimming and J lost 5 bases, with 10 bases between them. Germline CDR1 is DFQATT and CDR2 is SNEGSKA (reference sequence). The CDR3 loop reads CSARGLETQYF. The CDR3 DNA reads as TGCAGTGCCCGTGGCTTGGAGACCCAGTACTTC.

The chain links TRBV19 to TRBJ2-5; 8 bases are shared with TRBD1. Germline V gene sequence: CDR1 LNHDA, CDR2 SQIVND (reference sequence). J gave up 3 bases and V 6 bases, and 9 bases lay outside the gene matches. This CDR3 is 15 amino acids long. The CDR3, as DNA: TGTGCCAGTAGCACCGGACAGGGTGGGAAAGAGACCCAGTACTTC. Its translation is CASSTGQGGKETQYF.

V gene TRBV20-1 combines with J gene TRBJ2-1; 10 nucleotides agree with TRBD1. The CDR3 loop spans 15 amino acids. Germline V gene lookup returns CDR1 DFQATT and CDR2 SNEGSKA (reference sequence). After removal of 0 bases from V and 12 bases from J, the junction contained 11 bases not matched to a gene. The CDR3 DNA reads TGCAGTGCTAGAGAAAGGACAGGGGGAGAGGATGCGCAGTTCTTC. Translation gives CSARERTGGEDAQFF.

This clonotype showed up many times. The V call is TRBV20-1, the J call TRBJ2-3, with D maybe TRBD2 (7 bases). Deletions cut 6 bases from V and 4 bases from J, with 17 bases between. Germline CDR1 reads DFQATT; CDR2 reads SNEGSKA (reference sequence). The CDR3 extends over 14 amino acids. The CDR3 here is CSAGSRGAADTQYF. The CDR3, as DNA: TGCAGTGCAGGCTCTCGGGGGGCCGCAGATACGCAGTATTTT.

By sample fraction, this clonotype is medium-sized. The V and J genes are TRBV7-8 and TRBJ1-6; TRBD1 is a possible D gene (5 bases). Germline V gene sequence: CDR1 SGHVS, CDR2 FQNEAQ. The CDR3 is made up of 14 amino acids. Trimming removed 2 bases at V and 11 bases at J, with 13 bases between. Here the CDR3 reads CASSLSRERTPLHF. In DNA form, the CDR3 reads TGTGCCAGCAGCTTAAGCAGGGAGAGGACACCCCTCCACTTT.

V and J are TRBV3-1 and TRBJ1-3; D ambiguous. The CDR3 spans 14 residues. V was trimmed by 8 bases and J by 1 base, leaving 12 bases between them. The V gene's germline CDR1 is LGHDT and CDR2 YNNKEL (reference sequence). As DNA, the CDR3 is TGTGCCAGCCAAACCCCGGGATCTGGAAACACCATATATTTT. Its protein product is CASQTPGSGNTIYF.

The sample holds many counts of this clonotype. The chain joins TRBV2 to TRBJ1-6; D not resolved. In germline, CDR1 is SNHLY, CDR2 FYNNEI. There are 12 residues in the CDR3. The germline V and J ends were trimmed by 6 bases and 8 bases, with 8 bases remaining between them. CDR3: CASRVLYSPLHF. In nucleotides, the CDR3 is TGTGCCAGCAGGGTCCTATATTCACCCCTCCACTTT.

At least ten counts were recorded for this clonotype. The chain is built from TRBV5-1 and TRBJ2-2; 8 nucleotides match TRBD2. Losses at the gene ends were 0 bases for V and 7 bases for J; bases not matched to a gene: 11. CDR1 and CDR2 (germline): SGHRS, YFSETQ. CDR3 length equals 17 residues. The CDR3 bases are TGCGCCAGCAGCTTGGCGGCCGGAGCGGGAGTGGACGGGGAGCTGTTTTTT. Encoded protein: CASSLAAGAGVDGELFF.

This clonotype was seen at least ten times. The J gene is TRBJ2-3, the V gene TRBV3-1; TRBD2 aligns across 12 bases. Germline loops: CDR1 LGHDT, CDR2 YNNKEL (reference sequence). This CDR3 is built from 17 residues. Trimming at V came to 2 bases and at J to 6 bases, leaving 9 bases not matched to a gene. CDR3 residues: CASSQLAGGPGVDTQYF. CDR3 sequence (DNA): TGTGCCAGCAGCCAACTAGCGGGAGGGCCGGGGGTGGATACGCAGTATTTT.

By frequency in the sample, this clonotype is medium-sized (0.01 to 0.1%). This rearrangement joins TRBV15 to TRBJ2-6; possibly TRBD1 for D (6 bases). Germline-derived CDR1 and CDR2 are LNHNV and YYDKDF (reference sequence). V was cut by 5 bases and J by 2 bases, with 19 bases left in between. CDR3 length: 18 residues. DNA of the CDR3: TGTGCCACCAGCGGATCCCCACAGGGATACGCTGGGGCCAACGTCCTGACTTTC. Translated: CATSGSPQGYAGANVLTF.

This clonotype has at least ten counts. The gene calls are TRBV5-1 and TRBJ2-7, with a possible D match to TRBD2 (6 bases). V was trimmed by 4 bases and J by 0 bases, leaving 14 bases between them. The CDR3 is made up of 15 amino acids. The germline V gene has CDR1 SGHRS and CDR2 YFSETQ. Written as DNA, the CDR3 is TGCGCCAGCAGCGGAGGGGTCTCAAGCTCCTACGAGCAGTACTTC. This codes for CASSGGVSSSYEQYF. Drawing the rest from reference TRBV5-1 and TRBJ2-7, the complete variable domain is KAGVTQTPRYLIKTRGQQVTLSCSPISGHRSVSWYQQTPGQGLQFLFEYFSETQRNKGNFPGRFSGRQFSNSRSEMNVSTLELGDSALYLCASSGGVSSSYEQYFGPGTRLTVT.

There are many counts of this clonotype. CDR3 DNA: TGCAGCGTTGGAGCAGGGATAGCCGAGCAGTACTTC. Protein: CSVGAGIAEQYF. The chain recombines TRBV29-1 with TRBJ2-7; D perhaps matches TRBD1 (5 bases). Germline CDR1 is SQVTM and CDR2 is ANQGSEA. Between the trimmed V and J ends, which lost 4 bases and 6 bases, there was a span of 13 bases. The CDR3 contains 12 residues.